Detailed here is one T cell receptor (beta chain). The record originates from a study of blood T cell repertoires in COVID-19. The repertoire was sequenced with immunoSEQ multiplex PCR; TCRdb's copy has only in-frame clones and lacks some. The table includes about 120,000 clones, about two thirds detected once. The sequencing input was peripheral blood. This sequence was found in a human donor with acute or convalescent COVID-19. The donor label of this sample is uncertain.

The CDR3 DNA reads TGCGCCAGCAGGCGGGGAGGGGGAGAGCAGTACTTC. It specifies CASRRGGGEQYF. The genes are TRBV4-1 and TRBJ2-7, with D maybe TRBD2 (7 bases). Trimming removed 6 bases from V and 7 bases from J, with 13 bases in between. The CDR3 runs to 12 residues. The germline V gene encodes CDR1 MGHRA and CDR2 YSYEKL.